These 21 T cell receptor beta chains were sequenced from one sample in a study of blood T cell repertoires in COVID-19. Profiled with immunoSEQ multiplex PCR; TCRdb holds only in-frame clones, not every one. Among about 210,000 clones listed, 65% to 90% were seen once. Sequencing was done on a sample of peripheral blood. Every receptor here comes from a man aged 50-60 years with active or convalescent COVID-19.

This chain joins TRBV19 and TRBJ2-1; TRBD1 is a possible D gene (5 bases). The V gene's germline CDR1 is LNHDA and CDR2 SQIVND (reference sequence). V was trimmed by 3 bases and J by 0 bases, leaving 12 bases between them. The CDR3 contains 16 residues. The CDR3: CASSIRVSNSYNEQFF. The CDR3 DNA sequence: TGTGCCAGTAGTATCAGGGTTTCCAACTCCTACAATGAGCAGTTCTTC. The full variable domain, completed using reference TRBV19 and TRBJ2-1, is DGGITQSPKYLFRKEGQNVTLSCEQNLNHDAMYWYRQDPGQGLRLIYYSQIVNDFQKGDIAEGYSVSREKKESFPLTVTSAQKNPTAFYLCASSIRVSNSYNEQFFGPGTRLTVL.

This clone was recorded only once. This chain uses TRBV6-6 with TRBJ2-7; the match to TRBD1 covers 8 bases. The germline V gene has CDR1 MNHNY and CDR2 SVGAGI (reference sequence). This CDR3 is 14 amino acids long. The junction had 5 bases not matched to a gene; V was cut back by 2 bases and J by 5 bases. The CDR3 loop reads CASSYGQGGDEQYV. In nucleotides, the CDR3 is TGTGCCAGCAGTTACGGACAGGGAGGAGACGAGCAGTACGTC.

J is TRBJ2-7 and V is TRBV21-1; TRBD1 reflects the table's D call only, with no check against the DNA. TRBV21-1 constitutes a pseudogene. This CDR3 is built from 12 residues. Here the CDR3 reads CASSCSVNEQYV. The CDR3 bases are TGTGCCAGCAGTTGCAGTGTCAACGAGCAGTACGTC.

The chain links TRBV19 to TRBJ1-1, with D possibly being TRBD1 (5 bases). CDR3 size: 13 residues. Germline lookup yields CDR1 LNHDA and CDR2 SQIVND (reference sequence). Trimming removed 5 bases at V and 0 bases at J, with 7 bases between. CDR3: CASSGQMNTEAFF. The CDR3 bases are TGTGCCAGTAGTGGACAAATGAACACTGAAGCTTTCTTT.

The chain uses TRBV3-1 (or the pseudogene TRBV3-2) and TRBJ2-7, with 7 positions matching TRBD2. The V segment lost 4 bases and the J segment 3 bases; nucleotides outside the gene matches: 12. CDR3 size: 16 residues. Germline V CDR1 and CDR2: LGHDT, YNNKEL (reference sequence). CDR3 sequence reads: CASSLRVAGIVYEQYF. For the CDR3, the DNA is TGTGCCAGCAGCCTTCGGGTAGCGGGTATTGTCTACGAGCAGTACTTC.

Only a few counts were recorded for this clone. The chain combines TRBV6-5 with TRBJ1-1, with a tentative D call TRBD1 (6 bases). CDR3 length equals 14 residues. Germline CDR1 and CDR2: MNHEY and SVGAGI. V gave up 0 bases and J gave up 4 bases, with 9 bases separating them. CDR3 region: CASSYSQGTTEAFF. CDR3 DNA: TGTGCCAGCAGTTACTCCCAGGGGACCACTGAAGCTTTCTTT.

V usage is TRBV6-5 and J usage is TRBJ2-7; the D gene is possibly TRBD1 (6 bases). The CDR3 consists of 14 residues. Germline CDR1 is MNHEY and CDR2 is SVGAGI. Deletions cut 6 bases from V and 4 bases from J, with 16 bases between. This chain's CDR3 is CASRKGEKGYEQYV. In DNA, the CDR3 is TGTGCCAGCAGGAAGGGGGAGAAGGGTTACGAGCAGTACGTC.

The CDR3 nucleotides read TGTGCCAGGTTAGGGGAACAAAGCACAGATACGCAGTATTTT. Translating gives CARLGEQSTDTQYF. This rearrangement joins TRBV7-9 to TRBJ2-3, with D perhaps matching TRBD1 (5 bases). Germline V gene sequence: CDR1 SEHNR, CDR2 FQNEAQ (reference sequence). This CDR3 is 14 amino acids long. The V end lost 9 bases, the J end lost 0 bases, and 13 bases lay between the germline ends.

The V gene is TRBV5-1, the J gene TRBJ2-3; 14 bases agree with TRBD2. Germline V lookup: CDR1 SGHRS, CDR2 YFSETQ. The J segment lost 1 base and the V segment lost 4 bases, leaving 2 bases of the junction unmatched. CDR3 length: 16 residues. DNA of the CDR3: TGCGCCAGCAGCCCGGGACTAGCGGGAGGCACAGATACGCAGTATTTT. This sequence encodes CASSPGLAGGTDTQYF. The variable domain in full, completed from reference TRBV5-1 and TRBJ2-3, reads KAGVTQTPRYLIKTRGQQVTLSCSPISGHRSVSWYQQTPGQGLQFLFEYFSETQRNKGNFPGRFSGRQFSNSRSEMNVSTLELGDSALYLCASSPGLAGGTDTQYFGPGTRLTVL.

The chain combines TRBV15 with TRBJ2-7, with a possible D match to TRBD2 (6 bases). The germline V and J ends were trimmed by 1 base and 4 bases, with 11 bases remaining between them. The V gene's germline CDR1 is LNHNV and CDR2 YYDKDF (reference sequence). The CDR3 totals 14 residues. CDR3 loop: CATSRGGGAYEQYF. The CDR3 nucleotides read TGTGCCACCAGCAGAGGAGGCGGGGCATACGAGCAGTACTTC.

The chain uses TRBV5-1 and TRBJ2-1, with TRBD1 matching 7 bases. This CDR3 contains 15 residues. From germline, CDR1 is SGHRS and CDR2 YFSETQ. Trimming cost V 0 bases and J 3 bases; bases outside gene matches: 3. The CDR3 loop is CASSLEGTDYNEQFF. CDR3 nucleotides: TGCGCCAGCAGCTTGGAAGGGACAGACTACAATGAGCAGTTCTTC.

This chain uses TRBV6-1 with TRBJ2-7, with D possibly matching TRBD1 (6 bases). This CDR3 contains 16 residues. V gave up 3 bases and J gave up 7 bases, with 22 bases separating them. Looked up from germline, CDR1 is MNHNS and CDR2 is SASEGT. For the CDR3, the DNA is TGTGCCAGCAGTGATACGGGGACAAGGGGATCGGGGGAGCAGTACTTC. Amino acid sequence: CASSDTGTRGSGEQYF.

This clone was counted once. This chain links TRBV11-2 with TRBJ2-7; tentatively, D is TRBD1 (6 bases). Trimming removed 1 base at V and 3 bases at J, with 16 bases between. CDR3 length: 16 amino acids. CDR1 SGHAT and CDR2 FQNNGV come from the germline V gene. DNA of the CDR3: TGTGCCAGCAGCTTAGGAGACAGGTCTCTCAACTACGAGCAGTACGTC. Residues: CASSLGDRSLNYEQYV.

This clone was counted a few times. This sequence joins TRBV4-1 and TRBJ1-3; D is perhaps TRBD1 (5 bases). This CDR3 comprises 18 residues. CDR1 MGHRA and CDR2 YSYEKL come from the germline V gene. V lost 1 base to trimming and J lost 2 bases, with 18 bases between them. The CDR3 nucleotides read TGCGCCAGCAGCCAAGGTCGGGCAGGGCGACTTGCTGGAAACACCATATATTTT. Protein product: CASSQGRAGRLAGNTIYF.

This chain joins TRBV6-4 and TRBJ1-1; D might be TRBD1 (6 bases). The V gene's germline CDR1 is MRHNA and CDR2 SNTAGT. The ends were cut back, 0 bases at V and 4 bases at J, with 12 bases in the middle. The CDR3 runs 15 residues. The CDR3 reads CASSDSAQGTTEAFF. The CDR3, as DNA: TGTGCCAGCAGTGACTCGGCTCAGGGGACCACTGAAGCTTTCTTT.

This clone has just a few counts. The chain joins TRBV5-5 to TRBJ1-2; no clear D gene. This CDR3 spans 13 amino acids. V lost 0 bases to trimming and J lost 5 bases, with 8 bases between them. Germline assignment: CDR1 SGHKS and CDR2 YYEKEE (reference sequence). In nucleotides, the CDR3 is TGTGCCAGCAGCTTGGCCGGGGAGTATGGCTACACCTTC. Amino acids: CASSLAGEYGYTF.

The rearrangement joins TRBV19 to TRBJ2-3; 9 bases fit TRBD2. Looked up from germline, CDR1 is LNHDA and CDR2 is SQIVND (reference sequence). This CDR3 is 15 amino acids long. The ends lost 5 bases at V and 2 bases at J; junction bases unmatched: 5. The CDR3 region is CASSVQRGATDTQYF. The CDR3 DNA reads TGTGCCAGTAGTGTCCAGCGGGGGGCCACAGATACGCAGTATTTT.

The chain recombines TRBV5-6 with TRBJ1-4, with 9 bases aligning to TRBD1. Trimming took 2 bases from V and 8 from J; bases not matched to a gene: 7. The CDR3 runs 15 residues. Germline CDR1 SGHDT, CDR2 YYEEEE. In DNA form, the CDR3 reads TGTGCCAGCAGCTTCTTTGACAGGGGGAGGGAAAAACTGTTTTTT. Translation gives CASSFFDRGREKLFF.

This chain uses TRBV7-9 with TRBJ1-2, with D perhaps TRBD1 (5 bases). CDR1 is SEHNR and CDR2 is FQNEAQ in the germline V gene (reference sequence). V gave up 1 base and J gave up 5 bases, with 8 bases separating them. There are 13 residues in the CDR3. In nucleotides, the CDR3 is TGTGCCAGCAGCTTAGGCGCAGGGTATGGCTACACCTTC. It specifies CASSLGAGYGYTF.

The chain combines TRBV6-2 or TRBV6-3 with TRBJ2-2; TRBD2 matches 8 bases. Germline lookup yields CDR1 MNHEY and CDR2 SVGEGT. Trimming removed 5 bases from V and 5 bases from J; junction bases left unmatched: 10. The CDR3 is 16 amino acids. The CDR3 reads CASSAVTSATTGELFF. CDR3 nucleotide sequence: TGTGCCAGCAGTGCCGTGACTAGCGCCACGACCGGGGAGCTGTTTTTT.

This chain connects TRBV24-1 to TRBJ1-2, with TRBD1 matching over 9 bases. This CDR3 is 14 amino acids long. Germline CDR1 KGHDR, CDR2 SFDVKD. The ends lost 7 bases at V and 1 base at J; junction bases unmatched: 3. DNA for the CDR3: TGTGCCACCAGCGGACAGGGGAATAACTATGGCTACACCTTC. Protein: CATSGQGNNYGYTF.